This T cell receptor (beta chain) emerged from a study of vaccination and CD4 T cells after COVID-19. Study details: The post-COVID samples were taken a median roughly 96 days after diagnosis, anywhere from 35 to 161.

This clonotype was counted only a few times. As yet, its antigen is unknown. V was pared by 3 bases and J by 5 bases, with 16 bases between. The V gene's germline CDR1 is ENHRY and CDR2 SYGVKD. The CDR3 is 15 residues long. With the Oncomine TCR Beta short-read assay, DNA from cultured CD4+ T cells was sequenced. Genomic DNA was isolated from CD4+ T cells that had been cultured. TCRdb used MiXCR to reprocess the PCR reads, holding one entry per CDR3 protein. The sample comprises 7,500 to 9,500 distinct CDR3 sequences, 48% of which are singletons, and about a fifth rests with the top ten. Whole-study findings and limits: For convalescent patients, a median 86.3% of reactive clones surfaced exclusively after vaccination.

Specified treatment: roughly ten-day PBMC culture with coronavirus spike peptide pools or control peptides (ViraFEST assay). It was after 10 to 11 days of culture that CD4+ T cells were isolated by negative selection. Sequenced input: CD4+ T cells from blood, cultured in vitro. The V call is TRBV10-3, the J call TRBJ2-5, with a tentative D call TRBD1 (6 bases). The clonotype comes from a human donor who had recovered from COVID-19. The CDR3 spells CAISEQGLLQETQYF. The CDR3 region has the DNA TGTGCCATCAGTGAACAGGGATTGCTTCAGGAGACCCAGTACTTC.